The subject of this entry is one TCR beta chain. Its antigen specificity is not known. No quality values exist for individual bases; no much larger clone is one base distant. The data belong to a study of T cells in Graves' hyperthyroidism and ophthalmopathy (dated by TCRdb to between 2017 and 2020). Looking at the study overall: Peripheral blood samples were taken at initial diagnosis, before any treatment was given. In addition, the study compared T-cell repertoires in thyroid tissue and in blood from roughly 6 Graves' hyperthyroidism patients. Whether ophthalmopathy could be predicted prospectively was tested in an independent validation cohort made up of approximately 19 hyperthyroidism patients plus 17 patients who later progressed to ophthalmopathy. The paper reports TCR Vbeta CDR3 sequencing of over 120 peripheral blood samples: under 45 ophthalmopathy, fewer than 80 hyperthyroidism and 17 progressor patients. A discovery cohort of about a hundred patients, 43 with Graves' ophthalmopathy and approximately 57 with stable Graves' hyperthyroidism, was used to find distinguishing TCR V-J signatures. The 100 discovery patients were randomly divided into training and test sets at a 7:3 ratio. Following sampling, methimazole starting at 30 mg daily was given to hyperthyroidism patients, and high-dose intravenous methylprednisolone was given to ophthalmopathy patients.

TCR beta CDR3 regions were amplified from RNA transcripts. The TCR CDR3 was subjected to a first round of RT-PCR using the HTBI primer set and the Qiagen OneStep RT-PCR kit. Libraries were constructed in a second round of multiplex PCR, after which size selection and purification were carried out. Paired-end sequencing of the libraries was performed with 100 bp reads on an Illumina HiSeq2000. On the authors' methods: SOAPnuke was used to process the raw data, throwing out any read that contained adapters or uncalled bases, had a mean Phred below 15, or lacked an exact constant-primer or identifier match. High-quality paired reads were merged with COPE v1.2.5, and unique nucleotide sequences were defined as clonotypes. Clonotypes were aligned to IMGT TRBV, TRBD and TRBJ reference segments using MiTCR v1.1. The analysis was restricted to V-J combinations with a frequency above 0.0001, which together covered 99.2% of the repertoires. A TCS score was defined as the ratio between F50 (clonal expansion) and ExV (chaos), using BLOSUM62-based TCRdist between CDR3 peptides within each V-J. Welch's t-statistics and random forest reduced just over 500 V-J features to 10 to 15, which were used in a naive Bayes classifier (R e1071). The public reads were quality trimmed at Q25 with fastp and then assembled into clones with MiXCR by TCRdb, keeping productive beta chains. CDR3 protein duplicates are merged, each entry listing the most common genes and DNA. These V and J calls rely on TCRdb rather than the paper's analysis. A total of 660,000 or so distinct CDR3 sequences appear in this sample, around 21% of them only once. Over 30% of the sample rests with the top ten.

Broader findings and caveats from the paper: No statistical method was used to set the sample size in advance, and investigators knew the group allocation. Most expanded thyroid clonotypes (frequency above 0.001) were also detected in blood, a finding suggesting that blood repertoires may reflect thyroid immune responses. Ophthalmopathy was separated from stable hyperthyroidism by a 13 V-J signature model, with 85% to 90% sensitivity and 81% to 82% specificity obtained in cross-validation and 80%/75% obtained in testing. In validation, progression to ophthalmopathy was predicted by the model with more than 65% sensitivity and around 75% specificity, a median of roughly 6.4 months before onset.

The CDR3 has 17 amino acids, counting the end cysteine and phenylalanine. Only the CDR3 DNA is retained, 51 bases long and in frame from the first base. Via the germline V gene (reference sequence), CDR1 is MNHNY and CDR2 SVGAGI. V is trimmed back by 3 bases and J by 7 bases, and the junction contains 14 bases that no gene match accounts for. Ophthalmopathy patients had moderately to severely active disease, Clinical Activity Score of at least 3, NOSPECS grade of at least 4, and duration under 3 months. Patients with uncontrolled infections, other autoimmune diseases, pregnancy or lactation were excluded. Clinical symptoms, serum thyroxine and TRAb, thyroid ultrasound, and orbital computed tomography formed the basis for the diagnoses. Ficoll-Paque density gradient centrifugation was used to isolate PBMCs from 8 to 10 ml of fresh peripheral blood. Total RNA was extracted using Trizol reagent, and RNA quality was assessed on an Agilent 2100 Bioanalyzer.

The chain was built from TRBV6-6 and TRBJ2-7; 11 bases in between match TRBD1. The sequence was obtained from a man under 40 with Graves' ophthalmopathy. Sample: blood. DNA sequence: TGTGCCAGCAGTTATACCGGGACAGGGGGGACCTCAAGGGAGCAGTACTTC. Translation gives CASSYTGTGGTSREQYF.